These T cell receptor beta chains were read from a single sample in a study of T-cell memory formation after mild COVID-19. TCRdb recomputed calls from the 5' RACE reads with MiXCR, one row per CDR3 protein. The sample carries some 100,000 distinct CDR3 sequences, around 10% recorded once. Material for sequencing was PBMCs or a T cell subset sorted from them (not recorded which). The origin of the receptors is a man aged 18 to 30 who had mild COVID-19 (a few samples of this study predate the infection). Cell type and time point are not known. The CDR3 runs from the conserved cysteine through the conserved F or W. The D gene is left open where the match is weak. Clone size is not always given. Where it is, it says once, few, many or a class for expanded clones.

TRBJ1-2 | . | . | TRBV7-9 | CASSYWPGYTF
TRBJ2-7 | . | few | TRBV4-3 | CASSQEHGFFYEQYF
TRBJ2-7 | . | many | TRBV4-3 | CASSQARGAYYEQYF
TRBJ1-3 | . | few | TRBV29-1 | CSVLTVSGNTIYF
TRBJ1-2 | . | few | TRBV12-3/TRBV12-4 | CASRPRNYGYTF
TRBJ2-4 | . | few | TRBV6-5 | CASISQVDIQYF
TRBJ2-1 | . | . | TRBV5-1 | CASSLASLANEQFF
TRBJ2-2 | . | . | TRBV7-2 | CASSLRQANTGELFF
TRBJ2-3 | TRBD1 | . | TRBV6-6 | CASTNPGRGLADTQYF
TRBJ2-1 | . | . | TRBV5-6 | CASSLYESSYNEQFF
TRBJ1-1 | . | . | TRBV12-3/TRBV12-4 | CASSFIGMNTEAFF
TRBJ2-5 | . | . | TRBV29-1 | CSVESPGSGETQYF
TRBJ2-7 | TRBD1 | . | TRBV4-3 | CASSPGQGVSEQYF
TRBJ2-2 | . | few | TRBV6-2/TRBV6-3 | CASNPLVEAANTGELFF
TRBJ1-1 | . | few | TRBV7-9 | CASSNLKGAFF
TRBJ2-3 | TRBD2 | few | TRBV5-1 | CASSPRLAGSTDTQYF
TRBJ2-1 | . | few | TRBV6-2/TRBV6-3 | CASSWPGPRSWNEQFF
TRBJ1-2 | TRBD1 | once | TRBV5-6 | CASSFGTGYGYTF
TRBJ2-1 | TRBD2 | many | TRBV5-5 | CASSPVTSIHEQFF
TRBJ2-3 | . | . | TRBV12-3/TRBV12-4 | CASSYEGLGTDTQYF
TRBJ2-3 | . | few | TRBV7-9 | CASTGTEYTDTQYF
TRBJ1-1 | TRBD1 | . | TRBV7-2 | CASSLRTGVGTEAFF
TRBJ2-3 | . | . | TRBV2 | CASSAGPGDTQYF
TRBJ2-2 | . | many | TRBV7-9 | CASSFSQGTGELFF
TRBJ2-2 | TRBD1 | few | TRBV29-1 | CSVHLSTGMNTGELFF
TRBJ2-7 | TRBD2 | . | TRBV4-1 | CASSQPTSGRSSYEQYF
TRBJ2-5 | TRBD2 | few | TRBV3-1 | CASSPGTSGGRQETQYF
TRBJ1-2 | . | . | TRBV11-2 | CASSLIGRTNYGYTF
TRBJ2-1 | . | few | TRBV18 | CASSAGQGGNEQFF
TRBJ1-2 | . | many | TRBV5-6 | CASSFPGDYGYTF
TRBJ1-5 | . | few | TRBV24-1 | CATSDPNQPQHF
TRBJ1-1 | . | . | TRBV4-1 | CASSQDGLNTEAFF
TRBJ2-1 | TRBD2 | many | TRBV5-1 | CASSPGLAGNEQFF
TRBJ2-3 | TRBD1 | few | TRBV5-1 | CASKSTGEDTQYF
TRBJ2-2 | . | . | TRBV28 | CASSSHARTGADRGTGELFF
TRBJ2-3 | . | many | TRBV7-9 | CASSPGLSTDTQYF
TRBJ1-1 | . | . | TRBV5-1 | CASSLPWSDTEAFF
TRBJ2-3 | TRBD1 | few | TRBV6-2/TRBV6-3 | CASSEQGSVDTQYF
TRBJ2-1 | . | once | TRBV13 | CASSPPDSSYNEQFF
TRBJ2-3 | TRBD2 | . | TRBV23-1 | CASSQSPGALTSGGACTDTQYF
TRBJ1-1 | . | . | TRBV5-1 | CASSTSGPGQRDTEAFF
TRBJ2-3 | TRBD2 | many | TRBV7-6 | CASSPLTSGGYGDTQYF
TRBJ1-5 | TRBD1 | . | TRBV10-3 | CAITDREDQPQHF
TRBJ2-3 | . | few | TRBV7-9 | CASSPGPRTDTQYF
TRBJ2-7 | . | . | TRBV27 | CASSFSGSASYEQYF
TRBJ2-7 | TRBD2 | many | TRBV5-1 | CASSFRLAGGYEQYF
TRBJ2-7 | TRBD1 | . | TRBV13 | CASSVRTGASYEQYF
TRBJ1-5 | . | . | TRBV3-1 | CASGAGDSQGQPQHF